Listed here is a single TCR beta chain. The method was immunoSEQ multiplex PCR; TCRdb's version includes in-frame clones alone and lacks a portion of them. Found here are 6,000 or so clones, roughly four fifths of them singletons; the top ten hold just under 25%. The CDR3 is 12 amino acids. In germline, CDR1 is SGHTA, CDR2 FQGNSA. The V gene lost 4 bases and the J gene lost 5 bases, with 8 bases spanning the gap. This record belongs to a study of OX40 agonist ivuxolimab in advanced cancers. The source was CD4+ or CD8+ T cells sorted from blood, collected in a trial of the OX40 agonist ivuxolimab. This TCR was sampled from an adult with an advanced solid tumor such as melanoma, head and neck, liver or kidney cancer. This chain links TRBV7-2 with TRBJ1-2; D is unresolved. The CDR3 nucleotides are TGTGCCAGCAGCTCCTATGATTATGGCTACACCTTC. As protein: CASSSYDYGYTF.